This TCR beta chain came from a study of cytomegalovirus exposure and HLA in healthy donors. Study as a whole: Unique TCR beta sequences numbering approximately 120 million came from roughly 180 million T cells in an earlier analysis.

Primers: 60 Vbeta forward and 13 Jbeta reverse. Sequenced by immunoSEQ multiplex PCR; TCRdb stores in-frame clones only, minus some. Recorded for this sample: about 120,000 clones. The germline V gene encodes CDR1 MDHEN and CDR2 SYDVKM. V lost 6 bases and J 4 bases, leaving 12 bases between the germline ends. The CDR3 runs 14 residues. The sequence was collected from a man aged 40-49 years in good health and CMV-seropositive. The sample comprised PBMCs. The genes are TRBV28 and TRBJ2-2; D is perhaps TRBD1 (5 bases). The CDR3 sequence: CASSGSRGTGELFF. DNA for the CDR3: TGTGCCAGCAGCGGTAGTAGGGGCACCGGGGAGCTGTTTTTT.